Listed here is a single T cell receptor beta chain. The time point: patch test 2, 6 weeks after DPC sensitization. Noted treatment: therapeutic diphenylcyclopropenone sensitization with weekly scalp DPC. The CDR3 is made up of 14 amino acids. Germline CDR1 reads KGHDR; CDR2 reads SFDVKD. V was trimmed by 9 bases and J by 4 bases, leaving 15 bases between them. This entry is derived from a study of human T cells and chemical hapten exposure. Overall study context: The study enrolled mostly female patients with alopecia areata, totalis or universalis.

TCRdb reanalysed the RACE reads using MiXCR and keeps one entry per CDR3 protein. The sample shows about 69,000 distinct CDR3 sequences, about a tenth of them seen only once. The sample in question was whole blood, obtained in connection with sensitization to the hapten diphenylcyclopropenone (DPC). This TCR came from a woman in her forties or fifties with alopecia areata. Some clones in this sample may be carry-over from other donors' samples. This chain connects TRBV24-1 to TRBJ2-1; maybe TRBD2 (6 bases). As DNA, the CDR3 is TGTGCCACCTCCCCTGGGGGACTTTACAATGAGCAGTTCTTC. It yields the protein CATSPGGLYNEQFF.